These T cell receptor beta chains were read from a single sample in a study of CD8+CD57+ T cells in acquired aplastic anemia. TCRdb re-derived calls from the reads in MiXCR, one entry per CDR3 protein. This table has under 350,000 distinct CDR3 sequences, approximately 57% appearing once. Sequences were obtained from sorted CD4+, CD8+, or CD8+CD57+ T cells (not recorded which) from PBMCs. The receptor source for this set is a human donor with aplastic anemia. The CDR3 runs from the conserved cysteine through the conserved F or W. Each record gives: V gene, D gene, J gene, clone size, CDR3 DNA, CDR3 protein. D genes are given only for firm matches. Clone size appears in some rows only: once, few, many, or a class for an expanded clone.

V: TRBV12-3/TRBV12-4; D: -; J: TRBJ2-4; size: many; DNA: TGTGCCAGCAGTTTGAGGCAACTAGCCAAAAACATTCAGTACTTC; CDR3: CASSLRQLAKNIQYF
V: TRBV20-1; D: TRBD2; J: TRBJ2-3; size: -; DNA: TGCAGTGCTAGAGATCCTACTAGCGGGAGGGCAGATACGCAGTATTTT; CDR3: CSARDPTSGRADTQYF
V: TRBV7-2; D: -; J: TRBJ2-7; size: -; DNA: TGTGCCAGCAGCACCCAACAGGGCCCCTCCTACGAGCAGTACTTC; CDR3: CASSTQQGPSYEQYF
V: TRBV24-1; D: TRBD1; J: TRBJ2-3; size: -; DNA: TGTGCCACCAGTGACCCTAAAACAGGGGCCACAGATACGCAGTATTTT; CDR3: CATSDPKTGATDTQYF
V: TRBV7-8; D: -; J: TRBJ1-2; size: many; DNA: TGTGCCAGCAGCTTAGGGGGGGGACAAACCTCCAACTATGGCTACACCTTC; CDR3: CASSLGGGQTSNYGYTF
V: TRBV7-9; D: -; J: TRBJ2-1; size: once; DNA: TGTGCCAGCAGCTCCCTTGGGACCTACAATGAGCAGTTCTTC; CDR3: CASSSLGTYNEQFF
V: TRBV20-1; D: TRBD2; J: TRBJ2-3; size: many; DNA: TGCAGTGCTAGACCCCAGTTCGGGACTAGAGCCACAGATACGCAGTATTTT; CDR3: CSARPQFGTRATDTQYF
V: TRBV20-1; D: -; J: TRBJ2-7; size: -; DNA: TGCAGTGCTAGTGAGGGGGTTTCCTACGAGCAGTACTTC; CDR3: CSASEGVSYEQYF
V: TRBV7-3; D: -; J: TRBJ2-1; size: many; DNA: TGTGCCAGCAGCTTCCGTGGCGGGACGCTGTACAATGAGCAGTTCTTC; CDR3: CASSFRGGTLYNEQFF
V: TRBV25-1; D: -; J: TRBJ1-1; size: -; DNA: TGTGCCAGCAGAGGGGTGATGAACACTGAAGCTTTCTTT; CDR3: CASRGVMNTEAFF
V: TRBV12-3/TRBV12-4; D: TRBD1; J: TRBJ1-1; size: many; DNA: TGTGCCAGCAGCCGTACAGGGGGCGCATTGGGAACTGAAGCTTTCTTT; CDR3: CASSRTGGALGTEAFF
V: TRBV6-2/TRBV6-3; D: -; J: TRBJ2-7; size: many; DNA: TGTGCCAGCAGTTCCGGGGCCGCCGTCTACGAGCAGTACTTC; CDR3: CASSSGAAVYEQYF
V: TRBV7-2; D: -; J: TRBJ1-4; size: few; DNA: TGTGCCAGCAGCCCCGGTACGGAAAAACTGTTTTTT; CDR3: CASSPGTEKLFF
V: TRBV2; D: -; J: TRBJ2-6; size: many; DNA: TGTGCCAGCAGTTCGTCAGGGTCTGGGGCCAACGTCCTGACTTTC; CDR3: CASSSSGSGANVLTF
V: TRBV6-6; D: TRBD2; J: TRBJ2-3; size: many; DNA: TGTGCCAGCAGATCCGGACTAGCGGGGTCACGGGATACGCAGTATTTT; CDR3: CASRSGLAGSRDTQYF
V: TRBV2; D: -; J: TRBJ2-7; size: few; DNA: TGTGCCAGCAGCCGAATACTTGAGGAGGCTTACGAGCAGTACTTC; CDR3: CASSRILEEAYEQYF
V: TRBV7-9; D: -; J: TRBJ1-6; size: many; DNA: TGTGCCAGCAGCCCAAGCTGGCGGTATAATTCACCCCTCCACTTT; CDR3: CASSPSWRYNSPLHF
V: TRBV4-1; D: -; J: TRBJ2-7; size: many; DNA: TGCGCCAGCAGCCCAGGGACCGAACAACCTTTTCCCACCTACGAGCAGTACTTC; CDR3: CASSPGTEQPFPTYEQYF
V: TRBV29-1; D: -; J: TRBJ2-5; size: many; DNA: TGCAGCGTAGCCGGAGAGACCCAGTACTTC; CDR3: CSVAGETQYF
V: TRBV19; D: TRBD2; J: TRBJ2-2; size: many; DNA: TGTGCCAGTAGTTCCCAAACTAGCGGGTCTGCCGGGGAGCTGTTTTTT; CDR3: CASSSQTSGSAGELFF
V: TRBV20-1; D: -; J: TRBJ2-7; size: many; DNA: TGCAGTGCTAGAGAGTCCCTCGGCGGGGACGGCCTTTACGAGCAGTACTTC; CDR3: CSARESLGGDGLYEQYF
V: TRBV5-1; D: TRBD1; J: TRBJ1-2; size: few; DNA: TGCGCCAACAGCTTTAGGACAGGGGAAGGCTACACCTTC; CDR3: CANSFRTGEGYTF
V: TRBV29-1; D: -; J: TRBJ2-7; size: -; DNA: TGCAGCGTTGACAAAGACTACGAGCAGTACTTC; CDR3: CSVDKDYEQYF
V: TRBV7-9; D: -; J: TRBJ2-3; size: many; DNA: TGTGCCAGCAGCATCAACCCCGTTAATACGCAGTATTTT; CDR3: CASSINPVNTQYF
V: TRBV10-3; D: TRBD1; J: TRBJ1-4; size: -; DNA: TGTGCCAGCAGTTACTCACCCGGGACAGGGGGTGGTGGGGGTGAAAAACTGTTTTTT; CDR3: CASSYSPGTGGGGGEKLFF
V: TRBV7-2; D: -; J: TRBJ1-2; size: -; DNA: TGTGCCAGCAGCTTACATCAGGGGAGAAGTGGCTACACCTTC; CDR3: CASSLHQGRSGYTF
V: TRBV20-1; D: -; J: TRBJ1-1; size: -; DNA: TGCAGTGCTAGAGATCTCGGTGAAGCTTTCTTT; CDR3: CSARDLGEAFF
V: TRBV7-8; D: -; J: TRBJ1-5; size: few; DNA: TGTGCCAGCAGCTTAATGGAACAGCCCCAGCATTTT; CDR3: CASSLMEQPQHF
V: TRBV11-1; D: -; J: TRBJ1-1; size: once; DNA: TGTGCCAGCAGCCATGGGGGGAACACTGAAGCTTTCTTT; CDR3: CASSHGGNTEAFF
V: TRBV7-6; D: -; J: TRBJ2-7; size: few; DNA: TGTGCCAGCAGCTTAGCCCAGGGATACGAGCAGTACTTC; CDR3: CASSLAQGYEQYF
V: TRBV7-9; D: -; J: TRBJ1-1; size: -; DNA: TGTGCCAGCAGCCCAACCCGAGTCACTGAAGCTTTCTTT; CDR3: CASSPTRVTEAFF
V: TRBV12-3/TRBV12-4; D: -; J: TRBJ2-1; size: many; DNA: TGTGCCAGCAGTTTCCGGGGGAGCTCCTACAATGAGCAGTTCTTC; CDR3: CASSFRGSSYNEQFF
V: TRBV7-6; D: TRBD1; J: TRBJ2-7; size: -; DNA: TGTGCCAGCGGGGACAGGGGGCGCGACGAGCAGTACTTC; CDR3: CASGDRGRDEQYF
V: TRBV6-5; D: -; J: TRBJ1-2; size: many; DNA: TGTGCCAGCAGCGTCACCGGGACCCAGGGCCTAGGCTACACCTTC; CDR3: CASSVTGTQGLGYTF
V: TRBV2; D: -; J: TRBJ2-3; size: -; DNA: TGTGCCAGCTTTCAGGGGCTCCTCACGGATACGCAGTATTTT; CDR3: CASFQGLLTDTQYF
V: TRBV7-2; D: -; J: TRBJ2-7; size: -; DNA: TGTGCCAGCAGCTTAGCCCAGGGGCCCTACGAGCAGTACTTC; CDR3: CASSLAQGPYEQYF
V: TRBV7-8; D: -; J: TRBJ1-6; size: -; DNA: TGTGCCAGCAGAAGGACGGGTGACCCTAATTCACCCCTCCACTTT; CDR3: CASRRTGDPNSPLHF
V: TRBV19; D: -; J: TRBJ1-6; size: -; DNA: TGTGCCAGTAGTATAAGGTCCTTTTCCAATTCACCCCTCCACTTT; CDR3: CASSIRSFSNSPLHF
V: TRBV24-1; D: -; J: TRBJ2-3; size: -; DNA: TGTGCCACCAGTGGTTCTAGTGTCGATACGCAGTATTTT; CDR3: CATSGSSVDTQYF
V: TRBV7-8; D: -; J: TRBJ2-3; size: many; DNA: TGTGCCAGCAGCTTAGCGCCGGGGGGCCGGGCAGATACGCAGTATTTT; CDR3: CASSLAPGGRADTQYF
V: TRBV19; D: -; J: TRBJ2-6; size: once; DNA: TGTGCCAGTACTGAAGGGGACGGGGCCAACGTCCTGACTTTC; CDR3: CASTEGDGANVLTF
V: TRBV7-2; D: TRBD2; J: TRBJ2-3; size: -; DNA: TGTGCCAGCAGCTTCTGGGGACTAGCCGGAGATACGCAGTATTTT; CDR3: CASSFWGLAGDTQYF
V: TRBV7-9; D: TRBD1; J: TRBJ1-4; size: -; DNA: TGTGCCAGCAGCTTAAAAGGACAGGGGAATGAAAAACTGTTTTTT; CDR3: CASSLKGQGNEKLFF
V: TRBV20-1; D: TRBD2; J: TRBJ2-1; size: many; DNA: TGCAGTGCTAGAGGCGGGGGGGCCTCCTACAATGAGCAGTTCTTC; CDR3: CSARGGGASYNEQFF
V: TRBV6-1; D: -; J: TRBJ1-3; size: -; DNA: TGTGCCAGCAGCTATACGGGGACCAGCTCTGGAAACACCATATATTTT; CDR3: CASSYTGTSSGNTIYF
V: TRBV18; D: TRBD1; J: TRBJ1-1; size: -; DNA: TGTGCCAGCTCAGCGGACAGGGGGAACACTGAAGCTTTCTTT; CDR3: CASSADRGNTEAFF
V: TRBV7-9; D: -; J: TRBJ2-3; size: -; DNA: TGTGCCAGCACGGCACCCGCTCCCACAGATACGCAGTATTTT; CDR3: CASTAPAPTDTQYF
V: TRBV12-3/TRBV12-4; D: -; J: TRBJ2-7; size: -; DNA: TGTGCCAGCCCTGGACGGGATACCTACGAGCAGTACTTC; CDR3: CASPGRDTYEQYF
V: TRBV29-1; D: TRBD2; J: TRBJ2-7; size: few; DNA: TGCAGCGTTGGAGGTAGCGGGAGGTACGAGCAGTACTTC; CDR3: CSVGGSGRYEQYF
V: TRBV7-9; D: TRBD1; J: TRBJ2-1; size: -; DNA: TGTGCCAGCAGCTTGGCTGGCAGGGGGCCTGATGAGCAGTTCTTC; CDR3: CASSLAGRGPDEQFF
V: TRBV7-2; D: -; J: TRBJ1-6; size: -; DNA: TGTGCCAGCAGCTTAAAATTGTGGGTCCCGAGCTCACCCCTCCACTTT; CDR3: CASSLKLWVPSSPLHF
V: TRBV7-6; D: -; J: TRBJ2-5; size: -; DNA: TGTGCCAGCAGCTATACCTTTCGGGAGACCCAGTACTTC; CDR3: CASSYTFRETQYF
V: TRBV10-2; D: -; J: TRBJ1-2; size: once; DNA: TGCGCCAGCAGCCCCACCGGGATCCGTGGCTACACCTTC; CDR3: CASSPTGIRGYTF
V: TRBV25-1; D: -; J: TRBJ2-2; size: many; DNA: TGTGCCAGCAGTGCGGAGGAGCGAGGGGAGCTGTTTTTT; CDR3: CASSAEERGELFF
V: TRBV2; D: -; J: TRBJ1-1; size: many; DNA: TGTGCCAGCAGTGCCCGCAGGGTTGTGTACACTGAAGCTTTCTTT; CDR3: CASSARRVVYTEAFF
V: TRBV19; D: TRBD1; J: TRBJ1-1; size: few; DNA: TGTGCCAGTAGTATAGGGACAGGGGGCTTCAACACTGAAGCTTTCTTT; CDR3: CASSIGTGGFNTEAFF